These 6 T cell receptor beta chains were sequenced from one sample in a study of T cell repertoires in cytomegalovirus infection. MiXCR, run by TCRdb on the reads, gives a single entry per CDR3 protein. The table has around 740,000 distinct CDR3 sequences, less than 40% seen once; the top ten hold around 2.8%. Sequencing was carried out using PBMCs. The receptors were sampled from a human donor in good health (CMV status not recorded). Some clones in this sample may be carry-over from other donors' samples.

The sample holds a few counts of this clonotype. The chain uses TRBV7-3 and TRBJ2-5; the match to TRBD2 covers 12 bases. CDR3 size: 15 residues. Germline V CDR1 and CDR2: SGHTA, FQGTGA. Trimming removed 5 bases from V and 4 bases from J; junction bases left unmatched: 5. In nucleotides, the CDR3 is TGTGCCAGCAGCCCTAGCGGGGGGGCCCTAGAGACCCAGTACTTC. Amino acid sequence: CASSPSGGALETQYF.

CDR3 protein: CASSDWFWTLHNEQFF. Here the CDR3 DNA reads TGTGCCAGCAGTGATTGGTTCTGGACTTTACACAATGAGCAGTTCTTC. V and J are TRBV6-1 and TRBJ2-1, with D maybe TRBD2 (5 bases). With 3 bases removed from V and 5 bases from J, the gap between germline ends came to 17 bases. CDR1 is MNHNS and CDR2 is SASEGT in the germline V gene. This CDR3 is 16 amino acids long.

V is TRBV11-2 and J is TRBJ2-5; TRBD2 matches 7 bases. CDR1 is SGHAT and CDR2 is FQNNGV in the germline V gene. V gave up 8 bases and J gave up 3 bases; unmatched junction bases: 12. The CDR3 runs 15 residues. CDR3 DNA sequence: TGTGCCAGCCCCAGCTGGGGACTAAAAGAAGAGACCCAGTACTTC. This sequence encodes CASPSWGLKEETQYF. Based on the CDR3 plus reference TRBV11-2 and TRBJ2-5, the full variable domain is EAGVAQSPRYKIIEKRQSVAFWCNPISGHATLYWYQQILGQGPKLLIQFQNNGVVDDSQLPKDRFSAERLKGVDSTLKIQPAKLEDSAVYLCASPSWGLKEETQYFGPGTRLLVL.

This clonotype was seen ten or more times. The chain has TRBV7-9 and TRBJ2-2, with D possibly called TRBD1 or TRBD2 (5 bases each). Trimming removed 3 bases from V and 3 bases from J, with 11 bases in between. The germline V gene has CDR1 SEHNR and CDR2 FQNEAQ (reference sequence). The length of the CDR3 is 15 residues. The CDR3, as DNA: TGTGCCAGCAGCTTGGGGACCGGGGACACCGGGGAGCTGTTTTTT. It yields the protein CASSLGTGDTGELFF.

A note on this clonotype: Likely a read error: the CDR3 ends without its conserved phenylalanine or tryptophan. The DNA is omitted, as the CDR3 cannot be located on it reliably, and the CDR3 follows TCRdb's listing. V gene TRBV7-2 combines with J gene TRBJ2-5; the D call TRBD2 from the table was never checked on the DNA. The CDR3 comprises 14 residues, both ends counted. Germline values: CDR1 SGHTA, CDR2 FQGNSA. The CDR3 protein is CASSFDPPSETQSC.

The chain couples TRBV7-3 to TRBJ2-7; TRBD2 might be the D (7 bases). The CDR3 spans 14 residues. Trimming removed 6 bases at V and 4 bases at J, with 16 bases between. Germline CDR1 SGHTA, CDR2 FQGTGA. The CDR3 spells CASSIQGGGYEQYF. DNA for the CDR3: TGTGCCAGCAGTATACAGGGCGGGGGATACGAGCAGTACTTC.